The sequence of this T cell receptor beta chain was determined in a study of technical replicates of blood from a handful of donors. Measured with immunoSEQ multiplex PCR; TCRdb has only the in-frame clones, and not every one. Of approximately 75,000 clones in the sample, over 75% are singletons; the top ten hold about 4%. The V gene's germline CDR1 is SGDLS and CDR2 YYNGEE. CDR3 length: 15 residues. V was trimmed by 4 bases and J by 0 bases, leaving 13 bases between them. The chain is built from TRBV9 and TRBJ2-5; no clear D. Sequenced: PBMCs. The clonotype originates from a human donor in good health. Some clones in this sample may be carry-over from other donors' samples. Here the CDR3 reads CASSPTALYQETQYF. Here the CDR3 DNA reads TGTGCCAGCAGCCCTACCGCTCTGTACCAAGAGACCCAGTACTTC.